The 20 T cell receptor beta chains in this list originate from one sample, sequenced in a study of cytomegalovirus exposure and HLA in healthy donors. The table came from immunoSEQ multiplex PCR; TCRdb's copy has only in-frame clones and leaves some out. The data contain more than 250,000 clones, 80% to 90% of them singletons. The specimen sequenced was PBMCs. The receptors were gathered from a woman in her late teens or twenties in good health and CMV-seronegative.

CDR3 sequence: CASSPGRLREIYEQYF. In DNA, the CDR3 is TGTGCCAGCAGCCCCGGTAGGTTGAGGGAGATCTACGAGCAGTACTTC. The J gene is TRBJ2-7, the V gene TRBV7-9; D might be TRBD2 (5 bases). The CDR3 is 16 residues long. The germline V gene encodes CDR1 SEHNR and CDR2 FQNEAQ (reference sequence). V lost 5 bases, J lost 3 bases, and 20 bases lay in between.

This clone is a singleton in its sample. The CDR3 is CASSLAGDRNNEQFF. CDR3 DNA: TGCGCCAGCAGCTTAGCGGGAGACCGGAACAATGAGCAGTTCTTC. The chain uses TRBV5-1 and TRBJ2-1, with 8 bases lining up with TRBD2. V lost 2 bases to trimming and J lost 5 bases; unmatched junction nucleotides: 6. This CDR3 comprises 15 residues. Germline CDR1 SGHRS, CDR2 YFSETQ.

The chain uses TRBV2 and TRBJ2-7; 15 positions match TRBD2. V was clipped by 7 bases and J by 6 bases; unmatched bases: 16. The CDR3 loop spans 18 amino acids. Germline V gene data show CDR1 as SNHLY and CDR2 as FYNNEI. The CDR3 coding sequence is TGTGCCAGCACCGGGCGGGGATTCGGGACTAGCGGGAGGAGCGAGCAGTACTTC. Amino acids: CASTGRGFGTSGRSEQYF.

The genes are TRBV25-1 and TRBJ2-7; TRBD1 might be the D (6 bases). The CDR3 loop spans 15 amino acids. V was clipped by 2 bases and J by 2 bases, with 13 bases between them. CDR1 MGHDK and CDR2 SYGVNS come from the germline V gene. CDR3 protein: CASSEGIQGPYEQYF. CDR3 DNA: TGTGCCAGCAGTGAAGGGATACAGGGACCCTACGAGCAGTACTTC.

The chain links TRBV5-8 to TRBJ1-4, with 10 bases that match TRBD1. This CDR3 comprises 14 residues. V shed 4 bases, J shed 7 bases, and the junction held 4 bases outside the gene matches. The V gene's germline CDR1 is SGHTS and CDR2 YDEGEE. The CDR3 sequence is CASSPWTGGEKLFF. In DNA form, the CDR3 reads TGTGCCAGCAGCCCGTGGACAGGGGGTGAAAAACTGTTTTTT.

Only one count was recorded for this clone. The chain joins TRBV30 to TRBJ2-5; TRBD2 matches 7 bases. The CDR3 extends over 15 amino acids. The V gene's germline CDR1 is GTSNPN and CDR2 SVGIG (reference sequence). V was pared by 0 bases and J by 1 base, with 5 bases of the junction left unmatched. CDR3 sequence reads: CAWSVGGGSQETQYF. The CDR3 DNA follows: TGTGCCTGGAGTGTAGGCGGGGGAAGCCAAGAGACCCAGTACTTC.

The CDR3 spells CASSLEPSQQYF. DNA for the CDR3: TGCGCCAGCAGCTTGGAGCCGTCCCAGCAGTACTTC. The chain uses TRBV5-1 and TRBJ2-7; D is unclear. The length of the CDR3 is 12 residues. V shed 0 bases and J shed 8 bases, with 9 bases lying between them. Germline V CDR1 and CDR2: SGHRS, YFSETQ.

The CDR3 DNA is TGCGCCAGCAGCCAGCCACAGGGTGAAGCTTTCTTT. Amino acid sequence: CASSQPQGEAFF. The J gene is TRBJ1-1, the V gene TRBV4-1; tentatively, D is TRBD1 (6 bases). V lost 3 bases and J lost 7, with 9 bases in between. CDR1 is MGHRA, CDR2 YSYEKL, per germline. There are 12 residues in the CDR3.

V gene TRBV27 combines with J gene TRBJ2-1; 9 bases are shared with TRBD2. Germline V lookup: CDR1 MNHEY, CDR2 SMNVEV (reference sequence). The ends lost 1 base at V and 6 bases at J; junction bases unmatched: 7. This CDR3 region has 16 residues. CDR3 nucleotide sequence: TGTGCCAGCAGTTTATTCCGCGGGAGGGAGGGCAATGAGCAGTTCTTC. It yields the protein CASSLFRGREGNEQFF.

The chain links TRBV11-3 to TRBJ2-7; TRBD1 matches 7 bases. The germline V gene encodes CDR1 SGHNT and CDR2 YENEEA. The junction had 9 bases not matched to a gene; V was cut back by 5 bases and J by 2 bases. CDR3 size: 15 residues. The CDR3 sequence is CASSDRDRGAYEQYF. DNA for the CDR3: TGTGCCAGCAGCGACCGGGACAGAGGCGCCTACGAGCAGTACTTC.

The chain links TRBV18 to TRBJ2-7; maybe TRBD2 (5 bases). CDR1 is KGHSH, CDR2 LQKENI, per germline. CDR3 length equals 12 residues. V shed 6 bases and J shed 2 bases, with 8 bases lying between them. CDR3 sequence reads: CASSHGTYEQYF. CDR3 DNA sequence: TGTGCCAGCTCCCACGGGACCTACGAGCAGTACTTC.

The chain couples TRBV13 to TRBJ1-2; D gene ambiguous. This CDR3 comprises 14 residues. CDR1 is PRHDT, CDR2 FYEKMQ, per germline (reference sequence). V lost 5 bases, J lost 7 bases, and 17 bases lay in between. The CDR3 is CASSQGGSWFGYTF. In nucleotides, the CDR3 is TGTGCCAGCAGCCAAGGAGGGTCGTGGTTTGGCTACACCTTC. Together with reference TRBV13 and TRBJ1-2, the CDR3 gives the full variable domain: AAGVIQSPRHLIKEKRETATLKCYPIPRHDTVYWYQQGPGQDPQFLISFYEKMQSDKGSIPDRFSAQQFSDYHSELNMSSLELGDSALYFCASSQGGSWFGYTFGSGTRLTVV.

The CDR3 region has the DNA TGTGCCAGCAGTCGAGGGACAGGGGAAGAGGATGGCTACACCTTC. It codes for CASSRGTGEEDGYTF. The chain combines TRBV27 with TRBJ1-2; 10 nucleotides agree with TRBD1. This CDR3 is 15 amino acids long. CDR1 MNHEY and CDR2 SMNVEV come from the germline V gene (reference sequence). Trimming took 5 bases from V and 6 from J; bases not matched to a gene: 9.

J is TRBJ2-1 and V is TRBV7-3; 10 bases map to TRBD1. The ends lost 5 bases at V and 4 bases at J; junction bases unmatched: 5. This CDR3 has 15 residues. Germline values: CDR1 SGHTA, CDR2 FQGTGA. The chain's CDR3 is CASSPPGQGYNEQFF. The CDR3 nucleotides are TGTGCCAGCAGCCCTCCGGGACAGGGGTACAATGAGCAGTTCTTC.

This clone appeared a single time. The chain uses TRBV28 and TRBJ2-7; TRBD2 is a possible D gene (6 bases). Trimming left V 6 bases short and J 7 bases short, with 31 bases between. This CDR3 has 18 amino acids. Germline V lookup: CDR1 MDHEN, CDR2 SYDVKM. CDR3 nucleotides: TGTGCCAGCAGATTCCTTCTGGGAGCGGGTAACACTGCGGGGGAGCAGTACTTC. Its protein product is CASRFLLGAGNTAGEQYF.

The chain recombines TRBV18 with TRBJ1-1, with 8 bases aligning to TRBD1. The CDR3 runs 14 residues. The trim removed 4 bases at V and 4 bases at J, leaving 5 bases unmatched. Germline V gene sequence: CDR1 KGHSH, CDR2 LQKENI. In nucleotides, the CDR3 is TGTGCCAGCTCACAACCGGGACAGGTCACTGAAGCTTTCTTT. It translates to CASSQPGQVTEAFF. Variable domain in full (rest from reference TRBV18 and TRBJ1-1): NAGVMQNPRHLVRRRGQEARLRCSPMKGHSHVYWYRQLPEEGLKFMVYLQKENIIDESGMPKERFSAEFPKEGPSILRIQQVVRGDSAAYFCASSQPGQVTEAFFGQGTRLTVV.

This clone was counted a single time. The rearrangement links TRBV6-5 to TRBJ1-2, with 7 nucleotides matching TRBD1. The CDR3 length is 14 residues. J lost 6 bases, V lost 4 bases, and 8 bases had no gene match. Germline V CDR1 and CDR2: MNHEY, SVGAGI. The CDR3 region has the DNA TGTGCCAGCAGTTCCGAACAGGGGTCGGATGGCTACACCTTC. Its translation: CASSSEQGSDGYTF.

The chain has TRBV29-1 and TRBJ2-7, with D hard to call. V shed 4 bases and J shed 1 base, with 29 bases lying between them. The germline V gene has CDR1 SQVTM and CDR2 ANQGSEA. This CDR3 spans 19 amino acids. CDR3 sequence reads: CSVGEAVAEIKAPSYEQYF. The CDR3 DNA follows: TGCAGCGTTGGAGAAGCCGTGGCGGAAATCAAGGCCCCATCCTACGAGCAGTACTTC.

The V call is TRBV7-2, the J call TRBJ2-1, with D unresolved. Germline loops: CDR1 SGHTA, CDR2 FQGNSA. Trimming removed 1 base from V and 10 bases from J, with 5 bases in between. The CDR3 has 11 residues. The CDR3 loop is CASSLDGEQFF. DNA for the CDR3: TGTGCCAGCAGCTTAGACGGGGAGCAGTTCTTC.

The V call is TRBV1, the J call TRBJ1-5. TRBV1 is a listed pseudogene. The length of the CDR3 is 15 residues. CDR3 region: CTSSQIAGINQPQHF. The CDR3 DNA follows: TGCACCAGCAGCCAAATCGCCGGTATCAATCAGCCCCAGCATTTT.